This TCR beta chain was obtained from a study of early T cells in non-severe SARS-CoV-2 infection. Study-wide context: The study sequenced bulk RNA from unsorted whole blood, with chains unpaired.

This clonotype was seen many times. Its matching antigen is unknown. The germline gives CDR1 SGHDN, CDR2 FVKESK. Trimming cost V 4 bases and J 3 bases; bases outside gene matches: 1. CDR3 length: 14 residues. Study-wide results and limits: Anti-spike CD8 responses were favored in VDJdb matching, and private and CD4 specificities were missed.

Individual cDNA molecules carried attached unique molecular identifiers. Each CDR3 protein gets one entry after TCRdb re-called the 5' RACE reads with MiXCR. This sample has around 26,000 distinct CDR3 sequences, with roughly 5% found just once. The chain couples TRBV14 to TRBJ1-3; 9 positions agree with TRBD1. This TCR came from an adult who was a healthcare worker with PCR-confirmed SARS-CoV-2 infection or an uninfected control (not recorded which). Source material: whole blood. This chain's CDR3 is CASSPDRGGNTIYF. CDR3 in DNA: TGTGCCAGCAGCCCGGACAGGGGTGGAAACACCATATATTTT.